This T cell receptor beta chain emerged from a study of CD8+CD57+ T cells in acquired aplastic anemia. Whole-study context: DNA per sorted CD4+ or CD8+ sample ranged about 0.2 to 30 ug, averaging 3.2 ug.

Both TCR beta VDJ combination and CDR3 sequence profiling were carried out. Genomic DNA was the template for this profiling. TCRdb re-derived calls from the reads in MiXCR, one entry per CDR3 protein. Counted here are about 190,000 distinct CDR3 sequences, more than 45% occurring once; the ten biggest clones make up over 7.5%. Trimming left V 5 bases short and J 1 base short, with 7 bases between. Germline loops: CDR1 KGHDR, CDR2 SFDVKD. The CDR3 spans 13 residues. Ten or more counts support this clonotype. Its antigen is not identified. The study, taken as a whole, reports: Roughly 28 was the count of CD8+ CDR3 sequences that patients shared with controls.

CD8+CD57+ cell expansion had been shown by flow cytometry in patients chosen for sequencing. There were no patients without severe acquired aplastic anemia. Sequencing was done on a sample of sorted CD4+, CD8+, or CD8+CD57+ T cells (not recorded which) from PBMCs. The rearrangement uses TRBV24-1 and TRBJ1-1; weak D call: TRBD1 (5 bases). This receptor was taken from a human donor with aplastic anemia. DNA of the CDR3: TGTGCCACCAGTGGACAGCCGAACACTGAAGCTTTCTTT. This translates into CATSGQPNTEAFF.